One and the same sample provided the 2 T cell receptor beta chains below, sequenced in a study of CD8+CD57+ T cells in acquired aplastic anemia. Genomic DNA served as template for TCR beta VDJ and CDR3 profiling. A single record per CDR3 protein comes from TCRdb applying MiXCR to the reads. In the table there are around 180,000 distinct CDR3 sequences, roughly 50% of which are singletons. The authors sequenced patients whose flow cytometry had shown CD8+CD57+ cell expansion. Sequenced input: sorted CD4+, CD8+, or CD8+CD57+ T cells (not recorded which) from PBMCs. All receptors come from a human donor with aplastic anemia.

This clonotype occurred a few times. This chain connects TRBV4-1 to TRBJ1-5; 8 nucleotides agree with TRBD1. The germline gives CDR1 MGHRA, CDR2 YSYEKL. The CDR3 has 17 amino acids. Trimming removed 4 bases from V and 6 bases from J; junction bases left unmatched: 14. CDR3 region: CASSRKLDTGGGQPQHF. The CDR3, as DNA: TGCGCCAGCAGCCGAAAGCTAGACACAGGGGGTGGTCAGCCCCAGCATTTT.

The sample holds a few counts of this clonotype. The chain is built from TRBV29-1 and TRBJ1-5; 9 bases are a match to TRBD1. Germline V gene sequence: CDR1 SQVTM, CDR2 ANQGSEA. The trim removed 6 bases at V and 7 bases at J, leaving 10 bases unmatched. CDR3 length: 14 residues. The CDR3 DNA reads TGCAGCGTCCGGGACAGGGATCCAACACAGCCCCAGCATTTT. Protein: CSVRDRDPTQPQHF. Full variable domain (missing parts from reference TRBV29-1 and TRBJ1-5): SAVISQKPSRDICQRGTSLTIQCQVDSQVTMMFWYRQQPGQSLTLIATANQGSEATYESGFVIDKFPISRPNLTFSTLTVSNMSPEDSSIYLCSVRDRDPTQPQHFGDGTRLSIL.